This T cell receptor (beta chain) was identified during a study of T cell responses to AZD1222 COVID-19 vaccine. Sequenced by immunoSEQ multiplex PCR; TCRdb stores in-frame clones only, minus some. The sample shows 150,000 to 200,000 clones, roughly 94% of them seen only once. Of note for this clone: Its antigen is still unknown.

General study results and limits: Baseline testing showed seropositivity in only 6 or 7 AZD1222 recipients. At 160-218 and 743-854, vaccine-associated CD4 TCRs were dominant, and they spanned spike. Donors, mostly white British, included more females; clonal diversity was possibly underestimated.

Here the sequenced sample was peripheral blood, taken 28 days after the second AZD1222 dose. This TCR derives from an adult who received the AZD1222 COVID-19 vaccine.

DNA for the CDR3: TGCGCCAGCAGCCAAGGCGGAGGGGTTGACACCGGGGAGCTGTTTTTT. It translates to CASSQGGGVDTGELFF. The rearrangement joins TRBV4-1 to TRBJ2-2, with a tentative D call TRBD2 (6 bases). This CDR3 comprises 16 residues. Germline lookup yields CDR1 MGHRA and CDR2 YSYEKL. V dropped 1 base and J dropped 3 bases, with 12 bases sitting between them.